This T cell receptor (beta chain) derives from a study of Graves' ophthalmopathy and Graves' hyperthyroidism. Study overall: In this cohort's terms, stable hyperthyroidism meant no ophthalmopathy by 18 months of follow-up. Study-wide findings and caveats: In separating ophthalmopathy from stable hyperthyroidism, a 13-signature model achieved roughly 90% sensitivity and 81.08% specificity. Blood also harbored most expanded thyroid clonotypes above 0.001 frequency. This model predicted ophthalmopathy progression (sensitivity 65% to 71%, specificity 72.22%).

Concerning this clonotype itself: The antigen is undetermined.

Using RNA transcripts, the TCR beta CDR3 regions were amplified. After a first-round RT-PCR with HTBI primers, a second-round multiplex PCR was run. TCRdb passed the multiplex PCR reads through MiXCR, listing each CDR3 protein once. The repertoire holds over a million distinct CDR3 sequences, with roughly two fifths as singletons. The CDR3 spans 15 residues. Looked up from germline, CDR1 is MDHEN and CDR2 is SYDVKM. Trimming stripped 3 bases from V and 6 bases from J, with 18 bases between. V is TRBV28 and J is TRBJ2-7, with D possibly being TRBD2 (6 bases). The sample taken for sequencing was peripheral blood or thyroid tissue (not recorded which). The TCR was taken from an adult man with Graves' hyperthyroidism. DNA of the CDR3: TGTGCCAGCAGTTTCGGGACTCCCGGGTTAGGCGAGCAGTACTTC. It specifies CASSFGTPGLGEQYF.